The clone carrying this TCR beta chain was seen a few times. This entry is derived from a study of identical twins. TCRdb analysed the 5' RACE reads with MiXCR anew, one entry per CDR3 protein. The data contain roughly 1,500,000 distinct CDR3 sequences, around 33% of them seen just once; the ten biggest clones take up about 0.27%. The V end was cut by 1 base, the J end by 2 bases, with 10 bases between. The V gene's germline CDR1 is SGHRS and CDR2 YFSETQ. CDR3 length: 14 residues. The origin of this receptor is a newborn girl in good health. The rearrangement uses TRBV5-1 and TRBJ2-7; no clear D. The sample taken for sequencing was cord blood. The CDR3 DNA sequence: TGCGCCAGCAGCTTGTATAGGCCCCCCTACGAGCAGTACTTC. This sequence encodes CASSLYRPPYEQYF.